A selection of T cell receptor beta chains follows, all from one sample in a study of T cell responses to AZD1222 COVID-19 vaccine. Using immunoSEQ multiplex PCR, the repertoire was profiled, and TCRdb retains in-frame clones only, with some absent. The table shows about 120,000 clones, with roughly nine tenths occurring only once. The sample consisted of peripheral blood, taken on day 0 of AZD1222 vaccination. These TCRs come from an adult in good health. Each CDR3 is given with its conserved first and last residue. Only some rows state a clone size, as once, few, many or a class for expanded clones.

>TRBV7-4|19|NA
CASSLIERAGTSGTDTQYF
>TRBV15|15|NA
CATSSGGSGAETQYF
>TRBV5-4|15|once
CASSLGGGPDQPQHF
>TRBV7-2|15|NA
CASSLVWDSPGEQYF
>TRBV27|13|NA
CASTPSFGVPQYF
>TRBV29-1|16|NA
CSVEGTGTGVNYGYTF
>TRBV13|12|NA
CASSRGGEKLFF
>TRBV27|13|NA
CASSFPYTGELFF
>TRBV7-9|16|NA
CASSLTLAGEGGEQYF
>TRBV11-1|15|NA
CASSLTKTARETQYF
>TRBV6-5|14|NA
CASSGTGGVQPQHF
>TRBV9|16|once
CASSALEGGATSAAFF
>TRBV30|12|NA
CACQRGWGEQYF
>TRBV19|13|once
CASRTADRGEAFF
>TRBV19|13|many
CASNSAEYSPLHF
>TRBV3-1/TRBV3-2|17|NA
CASSLIPGASLTAEAFF
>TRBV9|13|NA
CASSVEGIDGYTF
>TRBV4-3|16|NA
CASSPKTGVVGNTIYF
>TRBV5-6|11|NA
CASSRRDGYTF
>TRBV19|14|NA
CASSETGVNTEAFF
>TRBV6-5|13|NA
CASSSVGGTEAFF
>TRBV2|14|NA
CASRSTGANQPQHF
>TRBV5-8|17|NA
CASRQGGFSPPNYGYTF
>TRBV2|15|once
CASRVTGVETGELFF
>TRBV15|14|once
CATSWTYDQETQYF
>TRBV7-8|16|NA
CASSPDRGLANNEQFF
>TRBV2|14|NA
CASGTSGGYNEQFF
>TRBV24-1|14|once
CATSDPPGDQPQHF
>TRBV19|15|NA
CASSTNRGFNQPQHF
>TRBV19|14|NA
CASSPFSADTEAFF
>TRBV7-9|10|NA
CASSVTEAFF
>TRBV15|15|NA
CATSRQGSTNEKLFF
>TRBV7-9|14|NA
CASSLEALNSPLHF
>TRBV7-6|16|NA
CASSLAGASSYNEQFF
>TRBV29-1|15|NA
CSVESQGDSYNEQFF
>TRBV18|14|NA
CASSPNLYTDTQYF
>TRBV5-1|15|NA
CASSLDGQPNYGYTF
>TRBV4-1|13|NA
CASSQDRDTEAFF
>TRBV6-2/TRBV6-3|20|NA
CASSYVMSEVEGARYTEAFF
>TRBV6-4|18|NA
CASSPRDRGLPGANVLTF
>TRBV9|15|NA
CASSVGGGRGNEQFF
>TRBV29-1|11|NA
CSVPDRSGVFF
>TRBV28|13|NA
CASSLVASSEQYF
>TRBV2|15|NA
CASTGQGISNQPQHF
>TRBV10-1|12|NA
CAGQQLNTEAFF
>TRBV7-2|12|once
CASSHYTDTQYF
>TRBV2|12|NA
CASKDATVEAFF
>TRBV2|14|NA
CASSQTGMNQPQHF
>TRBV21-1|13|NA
CASSKPGREEQFF
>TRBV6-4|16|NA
CASSVHSGSSYNEQFF
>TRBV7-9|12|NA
CASSPPQGGYTF
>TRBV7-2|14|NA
CASSLGGQSRALHF
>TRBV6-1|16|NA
CASSEGWTGSNEKLFF
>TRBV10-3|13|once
CAIGQGAPNEQFF
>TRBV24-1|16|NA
CATSDPWGAGAGELFF
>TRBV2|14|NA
CASYKEPNTGELFF
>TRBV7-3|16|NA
CASSLVGGGLNTEAFF
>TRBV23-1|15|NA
CASSTRQRNRYEQYF